One and the same sample provided the 15 T cell receptor beta chains below, sequenced in a study of shared T cell receptors in the human thymus. The data were produced by immunoSEQ multiplex PCR, yet TCRdb's version contains in-frame clones alone and is incomplete. Here the sample spans approximately 400,000 clones, around 95% being singletons. Sequenced input: thymocytes. All receptors come from a human donor.

The V call is TRBV11-3, the J call TRBJ2-1; 7 bases are a match to TRBD2. V gave up 4 bases and J gave up 0 bases; unmatched junction bases: 18. This CDR3 has 20 residues. Germline CDR1 is SGHNT and CDR2 is YENEEA. CDR3 loop: CASSYDVVAGYSSSYNEQFF. In DNA, the CDR3 is TGTGCCAGCAGCTACGACGTGGTAGCGGGCTATTCAAGCTCCTACAATGAGCAGTTCTTC.

In this sample, this clone turned up a few times. V gene TRBV7-9 combines with J gene TRBJ1-4; no firm D call. The ends were cut back, 2 bases at V and 5 bases at J, with 0 bases in the middle. The CDR3 runs to 11 residues. Germline V CDR1 and CDR2: SEHNR, FQNEAQ (reference sequence). The CDR3: CASSLNEKLFF. The CDR3 nucleotides read TGTGCCAGCAGCTTAAATGAAAAACTGTTTTTT.

This chain joins TRBV14 and TRBJ2-1, with D maybe TRBD2 (6 bases). This CDR3 has 23 residues. From germline, CDR1 is SGHDN and CDR2 FVKESK. V gave up 1 base and J gave up 5 bases, with 36 bases separating them. CDR3 in amino acids: CASSQGRNLTIGLTGLENNEQFF. The DNA of the CDR3 is TGTGCCAGCAGCCAAGGCAGAAATCTAACAATCGGGCTAACGGGACTGGAGAACAATGAGCAGTTCTTC.

This chain joins TRBV9 and TRBJ2-1; D is perhaps TRBD2 (6 bases). The CDR3 contains 16 residues. The V gene's germline CDR1 is SGDLS and CDR2 YYNGEE. The ends were cut back, 5 bases at V and 7 bases at J, with 22 bases in the middle. CDR3 sequence reads: CASSVTRGGRGNEQFF. Here the CDR3 DNA reads TGTGCCAGCAGTGTGACCCGGGGCGGCCGGGGGAATGAGCAGTTCTTC.

V usage is TRBV30 and J usage is TRBJ1-2, with D perhaps TRBD1 (5 bases). Per the germline V gene, CDR1 is GTSNPN and CDR2 is SVGIG (reference sequence). Trimming removed 5 bases from V and 5 bases from J, with 24 bases in between. The CDR3 is 16 amino acids. CDR3 bases: TGTGCCTGGGCCCGGGGCAGGGATTTACCAGGATATGGCTACACCTTC. Translation: CAWARGRDLPGYGYTF.

The CDR3 sequence: CASSPGQGGWTEAFF. As DNA, the CDR3 is TGCGCCAGCAGCCCGGGACAGGGGGGATGGACTGAAGCTTTCTTT. This sequence joins TRBV5-1 and TRBJ1-1; 11 bases agree with TRBD1. The CDR3 runs to 15 residues. Germline CDR1 reads SGHRS; CDR2 reads YFSETQ. V was pared by 4 bases and J by 5 bases, with 7 bases of the junction left unmatched.

The chain couples TRBV28 to TRBJ1-5; D perhaps matches TRBD1 (6 bases). Germline loops: CDR1 MDHEN, CDR2 SYDVKM. This CDR3 is 21 amino acids long. V lost 8 bases and J 3 bases, leaving 35 bases between the germline ends. CDR3 protein: CASEGGSGTRDVFRNNQPQHF. The CDR3 nucleotides read TGTGCCAGCGAAGGGGGGAGCGGGACGAGGGACGTTTTTAGGAACAATCAGCCCCAGCATTTT.

V and J are TRBV6-4 and TRBJ1-5; no definite D call. Germline V gene lookup returns CDR1 MRHNA and CDR2 SNTAGT. The CDR3 is 16 amino acids. V dropped 6 bases and J dropped 12 bases, with 27 bases sitting between them. CDR3 nucleotide sequence: TGTGCCAGCAGAGAGGGAACCACCGGGTCCAATCCATTCCAGCATTTT. Translating gives CASREGTTGSNPFQHF.

The rearrangement joins TRBV7-6 to TRBJ1-3; unclear D gene. CDR1 and CDR2 (germline): SGHVS, FNYEAQ. This CDR3 is built from 17 residues. V was trimmed by 1 base and J by 0 bases, leaving 13 bases between them. This CDR3 reads CASSLELPGYSGNTIYF. The CDR3 DNA follows: TGTGCCAGCAGCTTAGAACTTCCAGGCTACTCTGGAAACACCATATATTTT.

The chain joins TRBV7-9 to TRBJ1-2; perhaps TRBD1 as D (5 bases). This CDR3 is 18 amino acids long. The V end was cut by 5 bases, the J end by 7 bases, with 29 bases between. Per germline, CDR1 SEHNR and CDR2 FQNEAQ (reference sequence). CDR3 region: CASSPAVFSRDGPCGYTF. For the CDR3, the DNA is TGTGCCAGCAGCCCCGCAGTCTTCTCACGGGACGGACCTTGTGGCTACACCTTC.

CDR3 nucleotides: TGTGCCAGCCGAAGGACTAGCGGAGACAATGAGCAGTTCTTC. Its translation: CASRRTSGDNEQFF. The chain joins TRBV6-1 to TRBJ2-1, with 10 bases aligning to TRBD2. V lost 8 bases to trimming and J lost 5 bases; unmatched junction nucleotides: 6. Germline-derived CDR1 and CDR2 are MNHNS and SASEGT. The CDR3 loop spans 14 amino acids.

The chain uses TRBV11-2 and TRBJ2-7; D call uncertain. V was shortened by 5 bases and J by 6 bases, with 14 bases between the two germline ends. The V gene's germline CDR1 is SGHAT and CDR2 FQNNGV. This CDR3 spans 13 amino acids. The CDR3 region is CASSILEPTEQYF. The CDR3 DNA follows: TGTGCCAGCAGCATCCTTGAGCCGACCGAGCAGTACTTC.

The chain uses TRBV5-5 and TRBJ2-7; 8 positions match TRBD1. Germline V gene lookup returns CDR1 SGHKS and CDR2 YYEKEE (reference sequence). CDR3 size: 14 residues. The junction had 8 bases not matched to a gene; V was cut back by 4 bases and J by 5 bases. Here the CDR3 DNA reads TGTGCCAGCAGCCAGACAGGGGCGGGACACGAGCAGTACTTC. Its translation: CASSQTGAGHEQYF.

The rearrangement links TRBV4-1 to TRBJ2-5, with D perhaps being TRBD1 or TRBD2 (5 bases each). The CDR3 runs 17 residues. Germline CDR1 and CDR2: MGHRA and YSYEKL. The V and J ends lost 0 bases and 4 bases respectively, with 18 bases between them. This CDR3 reads CASSQDWGGSTLETQYF. DNA for the CDR3: TGCGCCAGCAGCCAAGATTGGGGCGGGTCCACCTTAGAGACCCAGTACTTC.

The V gene is TRBV18, the J gene TRBJ2-3; the match to TRBD2 covers 8 bases. This CDR3 has 15 residues. V dropped 3 bases and J dropped 5; count of bases not matched to a gene: 7. Germline CDR1 and CDR2: KGHSH and LQKENI. The CDR3 region is CASSPGAGAGDTQYF. Here the CDR3 DNA reads TGTGCCAGCTCACCGGGAGCGGGAGCAGGAGATACGCAGTATTTT.